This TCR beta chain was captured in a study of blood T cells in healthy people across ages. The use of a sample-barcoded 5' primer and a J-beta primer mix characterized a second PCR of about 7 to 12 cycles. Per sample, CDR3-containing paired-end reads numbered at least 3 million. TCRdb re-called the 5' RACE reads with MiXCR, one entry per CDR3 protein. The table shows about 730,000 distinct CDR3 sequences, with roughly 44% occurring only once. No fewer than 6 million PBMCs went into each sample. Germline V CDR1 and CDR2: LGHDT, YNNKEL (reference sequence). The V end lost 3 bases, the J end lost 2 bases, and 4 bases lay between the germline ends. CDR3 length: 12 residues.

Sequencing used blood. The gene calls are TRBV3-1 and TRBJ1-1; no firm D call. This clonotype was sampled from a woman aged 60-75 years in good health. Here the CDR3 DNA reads TGTGCCAGCAGCCAGGACAACACTGAAGCTTTCTTT. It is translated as CASSQDNTEAFF.